This TCR beta chain was recovered during a study of blood T cell repertoires in COVID-19. Overall study context: Acute and convalescent COVID-19 specimens originated in the United States, Italy and Spain. Nucleic acid was either cDNA or gDNA, and it came from T cells, B-cell-depleted T cells, or PBMCs.

Repertoires were generated with immunoSEQ multiplex PCR, while TCRdb's copy carries only in-frame clones and drops some. This table holds about 210,000 clones, roughly 80% found once. Per germline, CDR1 SGHVS and CDR2 FQNEAQ. The CDR3 is made up of 15 amino acids. V was cut by 5 bases and J by 2 bases, with 13 bases left in between. The receptor's source is a man aged 60 to 69 with acute or convalescent COVID-19. The chain joins TRBV7-8 to TRBJ1-3, with D possibly TRBD1 on 6 matching bases. The source material was peripheral blood. The CDR3 here is CASSVQTGTGNTIYF. The CDR3 nucleotides are TGTGCCAGCAGCGTACAAACAGGGACTGGAAACACCATATATTTT.